Detailed here is one T cell receptor (beta chain). Its target is not known. The CDR3 spans 16 residues. In germline, CDR1 is MNHEY, CDR2 SVGAGI. These data are taken from a study of CXCR3-negative and CXCR3-positive naive CD8 T cells. Study findings and constraints: CXCR3-positive naive cells had TRB CDR3s that were more hydrophobic than CXCR3-negative naive cells had.

The study made its TRB cDNA libraries by 5' RACE, adding UMI labels. TCRdb reprocessed the 5' RACE reads and reports one entry per CDR3 protein, with no DNA. The sample table sets out more than 75,000 distinct CDR3 sequences. The receptor's source is a human donor in good health. Some clones in this sample may be carry-over from other donors' samples. Input material: naive CXCR3+ CD8+ T cells from blood. Described subset: CD45RO-CCR7+CD27+CD95- naive CD8+ T cells expressing CXCR3 (TNR3+). The V and J genes are TRBV6-5 and TRBJ2-5; there is no DNA to check the TCRdb D call of TRBD2. The CDR3 loop is CASSPGLAGGQETQYF.